The following is a TCR beta chain sequence with its context. Its antigen is unknown. The CDR3 runs to 14 residues. CDR1 is MDHEN and CDR2 is SYDVKM in the germline V gene. Between the trimmed V and J ends, which lost 2 bases and 5 bases, there was a span of 12 bases. This entry belongs to a study of T cell clonotyping in hematopoietic cell transplantation. Study-wide results and limits: Broader posttransplant TCR repertoire diversity was predicted by graft donor and pretransplant recipient Inverse Simpson Index values.

Produced via immunoSEQ multiplex PCR; TCRdb's table is partial and in-frame only. The table records more than 55,000 clones, roughly 93% of them present only once. This clonotype was sampled from a man aged 45-60 years in good health. Some clones in this sample may be carry-over from other donors' samples. The sequenced material came from peripheral blood mononuclear cells. The gene calls are TRBV28 and TRBJ2-5; weak D call: TRBD2 (5 bases). The DNA of the CDR3 is TGTGCCAGCAGTTTAGCGGGCGGTGGGGAGACCCAGTACTTC. As protein: CASSLAGGGETQYF.